Listed below are T cell receptor beta chains from one sample, sequenced in a study of cytomegalovirus exposure and HLA in healthy donors. Data came from immunoSEQ multiplex PCR; TCRdb stores just in-frame clones and leaves some out. Of roughly 300,000 clones detected, approximately 90% appear once; the ten largest clones hold about 0.9%. The sequencing input was PBMCs. The receptors were gathered from a woman under 30 in good health and CMV-seronegative. The CDR3 runs from the conserved cysteine through the conserved F or W. The D gene is left open where the match is weak. Clone size is not always given. Where it is, it says once, few, many or a class for expanded clones.

-	TRBD2	TRBJ2-7	TRBV27	CARPAGYDTGEQYF	TGTGCCCGACCAGCGGGATACGACACGGGGGAGCAGTACTTC
-	TRBD1	TRBJ2-1	TRBV9	CASSAGTGDNEQFF	TGTGCCAGCAGCGCTGGGACAGGAGACAATGAGCAGTTCTTC
-	TRBD2	TRBJ2-7	TRBV7-8	CASSAGLAGGPYEQYF	TGTGCCAGCAGCGCGGGACTAGCGGGAGGGCCTTACGAGCAGTACTTC
-	TRBD1	TRBJ2-5	TRBV7-6	CASRSLDRSRETQYF	TGTGCCAGCAGGAGCCTGGACAGGTCTCGTGAGACCCAGTACTTC
-	TRBD2	TRBJ2-7	TRBV14	CASSGFGGAKTREQYF	TGTGCCAGTAGCGGATTCGGGGGGGCAAAGACGAGGGAGCAGTACTTC
-	-	TRBJ2-7	TRBV5-4	CASSLGPFSYEQYF	TGTGCCAGCAGCTTGGGTCCATTCTCCTACGAGCAGTACTTC
-	-	TRBJ2-7	TRBV28	CASSFRDNYYEQYF	TGTGCCAGCAGTTTCCGGGACAATTACTACGAGCAGTACTTC
-	TRBD1	TRBJ2-7	TRBV11-2	CASSLEGQGSYEQYF	TGTGCCAGCAGCTTAGAAGGACAGGGTAGTTATGAGCAGTACTTC
few	-	TRBJ1-4	TRBV27	CASSHNEKLFF	TGTGCCAGCAGTCATAATGAAAAACTGTTTTTT
-	-	TRBJ2-1	TRBV19	CASSSSEGGLPNMVDEQFF	TGTGCCAGTAGTAGCTCGGAAGGTGGGCTACCTAATATGGTGGATGAGCAGTTCTTC
few	TRBD1	TRBJ2-7	TRBV4-2	CASSHARDGQGSYEQYF	TGTGCCAGCAGCCACGCCAGGGATGGACAGGGATCCTACGAGCAGTACTTC
few	-	TRBJ1-1	TRBV15	CATSSRQRNTEAFF	TGTGCCACCAGCAGTCGACAGCGGAACACTGAAGCTTTCTTT
-	-	TRBJ1-2	TRBV6-6	CASSYSGTSYGYTF	TGTGCCAGCAGTTACTCCGGGACAAGTTATGGCTACACCTTC
-	-	TRBJ1-5	TRBV28	CASSFEGRGAQPQHF	TGTGCCAGCAGTTTCGAGGGCAGGGGCGCTCAGCCCCAGCATTTT
few	-	TRBJ1-2	TRBV28	CASSFGGPYGYTF	TGTGCCAGCAGTTTTGGGGGCCCCTATGGCTACACCTTC
-	-	TRBJ1-4	TRBV5-6	CASSPIDRTANEKLFF	TGTGCCAGCAGCCCCATTGACAGGACAGCTAATGAAAAACTGTTTTTT
-	-	TRBJ2-2	TRBV5-6	CASSLEHPTGELFF	TGTGCCAGCAGCTTGGAACACCCCACCGGGGAGCTGTTTTTT
-	TRBD2	TRBJ2-7	TRBV30	CAWSVSGIHYEQYF	TGTGCCTGGAGTGTCAGCGGGATTCACTACGAGCAGTACTTC
-	TRBD1	TRBJ2-3	TRBV19	CASGDRDSLGYTQYF	TGTGCCAGCGGGGACAGGGACTCCCTCGGATATACGCAGTATTTT
-	-	TRBJ2-7	TRBV18	CASSPPLPAGSSYEQYF	TGTGCCAGCTCACCCCCATTGCCCGCGGGGAGCTCCTACGAGCAGTACTTC
once	-	TRBJ2-7	TRBV15	CATSAIRGGSYEQYF	TGTGCCACCAGCGCCATTAGGGGGGGGTCCTACGAGCAGTACTTC
-	-	TRBJ2-1	TRBV4-1	CASSQAPASFGSGLNEQFF	TGCGCCAGCAGCCAAGCTCCCGCAAGCTTCGGGAGCGGTTTGAATGAGCAGTTCTTC
-	-	TRBJ2-1	TRBV9	CASSPQPGLQLFF	TGTGCCAGCAGCCCCCAACCGGGACTTCAACTTTTCTTC
-	TRBD2	TRBJ2-1	TRBV11-2	CASSSGLAGGPYNEQFF	TGTGCCAGCAGCTCCGGACTAGCGGGAGGACCTTACAATGAGCAGTTCTTC
many	TRBD1	TRBJ1-1	TRBV5-1	CASSLANWDRVRNTEAFF	TGCGCCAGCAGCTTGGCCAATTGGGACAGAGTAAGGAACACTGAAGCTTTCTTT
-	-	TRBJ2-1	TRBV27	CASSKYWTGDPGGEQFF	TGTGCCAGCAGCAAATACTGGACAGGGGACCCGGGGGGGGAGCAGTTCTTC
-	-	TRBJ1-3	TRBV28	CASSPGGLDSGNTIYF	TGTGCCAGCAGCCCGGGGGGACTGGACTCTGGAAACACCATATATTTT
-	TRBD1	TRBJ2-7	TRBV28	CASREDRGSPYYEQYF	TGTGCCAGCAGGGAAGACAGGGGTTCCCCTTACTACGAGCAGTACTTC
-	-	TRBJ1-4	TRBV10-2	CATTGSANEKLFF	TGCGCCACCACAGGTTCGGCTAATGAAAAACTGTTTTTT
-	-	TRBJ2-3	TRBV14	CASSIQGTNADTQYF	TGTGCCAGCAGCATTCAGGGAACAAATGCAGATACGCAGTATTTT
-	-	TRBJ2-6	TRBV18	CASSPPGGANVLTF	TGTGCCAGCTCACCCCCGGGTGGGGCCAACGTCCTGACTTTC
-	-	TRBJ1-1	TRBV15	CATSRDLADEAFF	TGTGCCACCAGCAGAGATCTGGCAGATGAAGCTTTCTTT
-	-	TRBJ2-7	TRBV18	CASSPRPGQAYEQYF	TGTGCCAGCTCACCCAGACCGGGACAAGCCTACGAGCAGTACTTC
few	-	TRBJ1-3	TRBV13	CASSISSGNTIYF	TGTGCCAGCAGCATTAGCTCTGGAAACACCATATATTTT
-	TRBD2	TRBJ2-3	TRBV9	CASSVDPPSGTTDTQYF	TGTGCCAGCAGCGTAGACCCCCCTAGCGGGACCACAGATACGCAGTATTTT
-	-	TRBJ2-7	TRBV7-2	CASSPRQTTYEQYF	TGTGCCAGCAGCCCCAGACAGACGACCTACGAGCAGTACTTC
-	TRBD1	TRBJ2-7	TRBV7-9	CASSAQDRGFPYEQYF	TGTGCCAGCAGCGCCCAGGACAGGGGGTTTCCCTACGAGCAGTACTTC